The 2 T cell receptor beta chains below come from one sample, sequenced in a study of blood T cell repertoires in COVID-19. Data came from immunoSEQ multiplex PCR; TCRdb stores just in-frame clones and leaves some out. The table has roughly 69,000 clones, 85% to 90% seen once. Sequencing was performed on peripheral blood. Receptor source: a man aged 45 to 65 with acute or convalescent COVID-19.

This chain joins TRBV2 and TRBJ2-5, with TRBD2 matching over 9 bases. Germline V gives CDR1 SNHLY, CDR2 FYNNEI. This CDR3 spans 12 amino acids. V dropped 8 bases and J dropped 4; count of bases not matched to a gene: 2. CDR3 nucleotides: TGTGCCAGCCTACTAGCGGGAGAGACCCAGTACTTC. As protein: CASLLAGETQYF.

The chain carries TRBV24-1 and TRBJ2-2; TRBD2 matches at 14 bases. Trimming at V came to 3 bases and at J to 6 bases, leaving 5 bases not matched to a gene. Germline CDR1 reads KGHDR; CDR2 reads SFDVKD. The CDR3 spans 17 residues. The CDR3 here is CATSDPLGLAGAGELFF. The CDR3 DNA reads as TGTGCCACCAGTGATCCACTGGGACTAGCGGGAGCCGGGGAGCTGTTTTTT.